This is a list of T cell receptor beta chains from one sample in a study of T cell responses to AZD1222 COVID-19 vaccine. Sequenced by immunoSEQ multiplex PCR; TCRdb stores in-frame clones only, minus some. The sample records roughly 100,000 clones, around nine tenths being singletons. The starting material was peripheral blood, obtained on day 0 of AZD1222 vaccination. These receptors were collected from an adult in good health. CDR3s include the opening cysteine and the closing phenylalanine or tryptophan. Size is stated for part of the rows, as once, few or many counts, or as a class when the clone is expanded.

-	TRBJ1-2	TRBV20-1	CSARYGYTF
-	TRBJ1-2	TRBV28	CASSAPGTGDYGYTF
-	TRBJ2-7	TRBV11-2	CASSRSSGGSLEQYF
-	TRBJ1-4	TRBV5-1	CASSSPPARKLFF
few	TRBJ1-6	TRBV19	CASSSTLDGYSPLHF
-	TRBJ1-5	TRBV28	CASSISGTGGHQPQHF
-	TRBJ2-7	TRBV5-8	CASSLLRTAFWGEQYF
-	TRBJ1-1	TRBV27	CASADTYTEAFF
once	TRBJ1-3	TRBV30	CAWSRNRAPARNTIYF
-	TRBJ2-5	TRBV19	CASSTGTGYWETQYF
-	TRBJ2-3	TRBV19	CASSEGTATDTQYF
-	TRBJ2-7	TRBV13	CASSFRSEAQPYEQYF
-	TRBJ1-1	TRBV7-2	CASSFVGTGLHTEAFF
-	TRBJ1-2	TRBV7-2	CASSPGTGAWGYTF
-	TRBJ1-2	TRBV9	CASSEGDTPRGYTF
-	TRBJ2-2	TRBV27	CASSFGASTGELFF
once	TRBJ2-7	TRBV4-2	CASSQAMGQTYEQYF
-	TRBJ1-5	TRBV7-2	CASSLDLQGQPQHF
-	TRBJ1-5	TRBV2	CASRLGGLNQPQHF
-	TRBJ2-2	TRBV4-1	CASSQGLGAGTGELFF
-	TRBJ1-6	TRBV15	CATSRTSESPLHF
-	TRBJ1-2	TRBV6-5	CASRNRDRDGYTF
-	TRBJ2-4	TRBV5-1	CASRPGLAATKNIQYF
-	TRBJ2-3	TRBV18	CASSARGMGRTDTQYF
few	TRBJ2-2	TRBV5-4	CASSLFGVTNTGELFF
-	TRBJ2-7	TRBV6-1	CASSEAGRKLGEQYF
few	TRBJ2-5	TRBV10-1	CASSEPGGQETQYF
once	TRBJ1-1	TRBV11-3	CASSLITGTEAFF
-	TRBJ1-1	TRBV18	CASSPPTGSGIMNTEAFF
few	TRBJ1-6	TRBV6-2/TRBV6-3	CASSYSTDIYNSPLHF
-	TRBJ1-1	TRBV5-1	CASSLGSGNTEAFF
-	TRBJ2-3	TRBV3-1/TRBV3-2	CASSHEPLGTADTQYF
-	TRBJ1-2	TRBV5-1	CASSSTGGVDYGYTF
once	TRBJ1-2	TRBV5-1	CASSAGQGIGNYGYTF
-	TRBJ1-1	TRBV5-4	CASSLSQGLNTEAFF
-	TRBJ1-6	TRBV2	CATRQLSSYNSPLHF
once	TRBJ1-5	TRBV27	CASSLHQPQHF
-	TRBJ2-5	TRBV7-2	CASSSGTSGEGETQYF
-	TRBJ2-2	TRBV10-1	CASSEGQVEGELFF
-	TRBJ2-1	TRBV4-3	CASSWSASGEVNEQFF
-	TRBJ1-2	TRBV19	CASSDMAYGYTF
-	TRBJ2-1	TRBV6-5	CASRLAGSSYNEQFF
-	TRBJ1-5	TRBV9	CASSARQGPGNQPQHF
once	TRBJ2-2	TRBV12-3/TRBV12-4	CASSFKSAGELFF
-	TRBJ1-5	TRBV2	CASRRDVHQPQHF